This T cell receptor beta chain appears in the sequencing data of a study of shared T cell receptors in the human thymus. Assay used: immunoSEQ multiplex PCR; TCRdb lists only in-frame clones, some missing. The table lists 650,000 to 950,000 clones, 80% to 90% of them singletons. The V gene lost 3 bases and the J gene lost 4 bases, with 19 bases spanning the gap. From germline, CDR1 is SNHLY and CDR2 FYNNEI. This CDR3 has 17 residues. These data also featured in a second study, about human thymus T cells. From that study: Healthy Finnish infants undergoing corrective surgery for congenital heart defects were the donors. In corrective heart surgery, resections were taken, and these provided the thymus tissue. Blood and thymic repertoires both appeared biased in V and J gene usage. Related work found strong thymic repertoire overlap between unrelated individuals.

V and J are TRBV2 and TRBJ1-3; D is uncertain. Sequencing used thymocytes. This clonotype was sampled from a girl in the first two years of life with a congenital heart defect. Here the CDR3 reads CASSDRCLKTRGNTIYF. CDR3 nucleotide sequence: TGTGCCAGCAGTGATAGGTGTTTGAAGACAAGAGGAAACACCATATATTTT.